This T cell receptor beta chain was captured in a study of cytomegalovirus exposure and HLA in healthy donors. Overall study context: Across around 400 genotyped donors, more than 75% landed in the Caucasian-associated ancestry cluster. Findings and limits, study-wide: When a later analysis was performed, an Asian-associated ancestry cluster reportedly had fewer N-insertions than the roughly 630-donor mean. A few chains linked to CMV were shown in vitro to be specific for CMV antigens. Reports indicate that TCR beta sequences accurately predicted the HLA-A and HLA-B alleles of most subjects.

As regards this clone: The antigen is not known.

Primers included in the PCR were 60 Vbeta and 13 Jbeta primers. This table comes from immunoSEQ multiplex PCR, and its TCRdb copy is limited to in-frame clones, with some not included. Of more than 140,000 clones in the sample, around 73% were seen once. CDR3 length: 14 amino acids. Between the trimmed V and J ends, which lost 0 bases and 4 bases, there was a span of 10 bases. Germline V gene data show CDR1 as SGDLS and CDR2 as YYNGEE. The rearrangement uses TRBV9 and TRBJ2-5; D call uncertain. This receptor was taken from a female donor in good health and CMV-seronegative. Material: PBMCs. As DNA, the CDR3 is TGTGCCAGCAGCGTAGCAGTGTCTCTAGAGACCCAGTACTTC. Translated, it gives CASSVAVSLETQYF.